This T cell receptor (beta chain) comes out of a study of shared clonotypes between healthy human individuals. On the study more broadly: CD4 naive cells filled three plates per donor, CD4 memory three, CD8 naive two and CD8 memory one.

Notes on this clone: The antigen is unknown.

Germline lookup yields CDR1 MGHRA and CDR2 YSYEKL. V lost 3 bases, J lost 2 bases, and 6 bases stayed unmatched. The CDR3 totals 17 residues. Study outcomes and limitations: Rarefaction exposed incomplete sorted-subset sequencing despite large depth. Several donors held roughly 5% of naive CD4 clonotypes in common. Estimated clonotype richness was generally higher in naive than memory subsets.

Generated by immunoSEQ multiplex PCR, the TCRdb table keeps only in-frame clones and is missing some. The data contain 850,000 to 1,100,000 clones, approximately 75% of them singletons. Input material: memory CD4+ T cells from PBMCs. The sample's subset: CD45RA-negative fraction. This receptor was taken from a man aged 18 to 30 in good health. Some clones in this sample may be carry-over from other donors' samples. The chain links TRBV4-1 to TRBJ1-5; 11 bases are shared with TRBD1. CDR3 coding DNA: TGCGCCAGCAGCCACCGGACAGGGGGCTTAGGCAATCAGCCCCAGCATTTT. Translating gives CASSHRTGGLGNQPQHF.